A single sample is the source of the 8 T cell receptor beta chains below, sequenced in a study of cytomegalovirus exposure and HLA in healthy donors. TCRdb's table, derived via immunoSEQ multiplex PCR, lists solely in-frame clones and lacks some. Found here are over 150,000 clones, under 90% of them singletons; the top ten hold 4% to 5%. Sample: PBMCs. These TCRs come from a man aged 18-30 years in good health and CMV-seropositive.

The chain links TRBV15 to TRBJ1-2, with TRBD1 as a possible D gene (5 bases). The CDR3 is made up of 14 amino acids. Germline CDR1 and CDR2: LNHNV and YYDKDF (reference sequence). The ends were cut back, 0 bases at V and 7 bases at J, with 12 bases in the middle. CDR3 loop: CATSRDRVSSGYTF. The CDR3 coding sequence is TGTGCCACCAGCAGAGACAGGGTTTCGAGTGGCTACACCTTC.

The chain links TRBV19 to TRBJ2-7; TRBD2 matches 8 bases. The CDR3 has 15 residues. Germline V gives CDR1 LNHDA, CDR2 SQIVND (reference sequence). The ends lost 1 base at V and 4 bases at J; junction bases unmatched: 6. CDR3 residues: CASSIVASGSYEQYF. CDR3 DNA: TGTGCCAGTAGTATAGTGGCTAGCGGGTCTTACGAGCAGTACTTC.

The chain combines TRBV11-3 with TRBJ2-1; TRBD2 matches 10 bases. This CDR3 region has 15 residues. Germline V gene sequence: CDR1 SGHNT, CDR2 YENEEA. V lost 3 bases to trimming and J lost 6 bases; unmatched junction nucleotides: 5. This CDR3 reads CASSLGSSGGNEQFF. The CDR3 DNA reads as TGTGCCAGCAGCTTGGGGTCTAGCGGGGGCAATGAGCAGTTCTTC.

The rearrangement joins TRBV28 to TRBJ2-1; 14 nucleotides agree with TRBD2. J gave up 7 bases and V 3 bases, and 11 bases lay outside the gene matches. Germline CDR1 and CDR2: MDHEN and SYDVKM. The CDR3 is made up of 18 amino acids. The CDR3 coding sequence is TGTGCCAGCAGTTTTTTCCTTCTGACTAGCGGGAGGGTAAATGAGCAGTTCTTC. Translation: CASSFFLLTSGRVNEQFF.

V gene TRBV5-1 combines with J gene TRBJ1-2; D is possibly TRBD1 (5 bases). V was trimmed by 3 bases and J by 3 bases, leaving 12 bases between them. Germline V CDR1 and CDR2: SGHRS, YFSETQ. There are 14 residues in the CDR3. CDR3 DNA sequence: TGCGCCAGCAGCTCCCTGACAGCCGACTATGGCTACACCTTC. Amino acids: CASSSLTADYGYTF.

In this sample, this clone turned up a few times. Here the CDR3 reads CASGGYANTGELFF. CDR3 bases: TGTGCCAGTGGGGGCTACGCTAACACCGGGGAGCTGTTTTTT. This chain links TRBV2 with TRBJ2-2, with D perhaps TRBD1 (6 bases). The V gene's germline CDR1 is SNHLY and CDR2 FYNNEI. V lost 9 bases, J lost 2 bases, and 13 bases lay in between. The CDR3 totals 14 residues.

The chain links TRBV2 to TRBJ2-1, with 11 nucleotides matching TRBD2. V lost 6 bases to trimming and J lost 4 bases; unmatched junction nucleotides: 5. This CDR3 contains 15 residues. Per the germline V gene, CDR1 is SNHLY and CDR2 is FYNNEI. In DNA form, the CDR3 reads TGTGCCAGCAGCGTAGCGGGAGGGGAATACAATGAGCAGTTCTTC. This encodes CASSVAGGEYNEQFF.

The rearrangement joins TRBV7-9 to TRBJ2-7; possibly TRBD2 for D (6 bases). This CDR3 comprises 13 residues. V was cut by 5 bases and J by 2 bases, with 10 bases left in between. Germline V gives CDR1 SEHNR, CDR2 FQNEAQ (reference sequence). CDR3 bases: TGTGCCAGCAGCCGGGACTCCGCCTACGAGCAGTACTTC. This translates into CASSRDSAYEQYF.